These 4 T cell receptor beta chains share one sample of origin, sequenced in a study of cytomegalovirus exposure and HLA in healthy donors. The PCR employed 60 Vbeta primers together with 13 Jbeta primers. Some clones are missing from TCRdb's copy, which holds only in-frame ones; the method was immunoSEQ multiplex PCR. Here the sample spans more than 95,000 clones, roughly 15% being singletons. The sequencing sample was made of PBMCs. The source is a female donor in good health and CMV-seronegative.

The table lists this clone with a few counts. The chain combines TRBV27 with TRBJ2-7; 9 bases align to TRBD1. From germline, CDR1 is MNHEY and CDR2 SMNVEV (reference sequence). The trim removed 4 bases at V and 2 bases at J, leaving 6 bases unmatched. The CDR3 has 15 amino acids. The CDR3 here is CASSSGTGKAYEQYF. The CDR3 DNA reads as TGTGCCAGCAGTTCCGGGACAGGGAAAGCCTACGAGCAGTACTTC.

This clone has more than one count but fewer than ten. The rearrangement links TRBV2 to TRBJ2-7; D is unresolved. The germline CDR1 and CDR2 sequences are SNHLY and FYNNEI. CDR3 length equals 14 residues. V gave up 1 base and J gave up 2 bases, with 9 bases separating them. This CDR3 reads CASSEGSAPYEQYF. As DNA, the CDR3 is TGTGCCAGCAGTGAAGGGTCAGCGCCCTACGAGCAGTACTTC. The whole variable domain, filled in from reference TRBV2 and TRBJ2-7, reads EPEVTQTPSHQVTQMGQEVILRCVPISNHLYFYWYRQILGQKVEFLVSFYNNEISEKSEIFDDQFSVERPDGSNFTLKIRSTKLEDSAMYFCASSEGSAPYEQYFGPGTRLTVT.

The chain is built from TRBV6-6 and TRBJ2-7; D ambiguous. The germline V gene has CDR1 MNHNY and CDR2 SVGAGI (reference sequence). This CDR3 is 11 amino acids long. Trimming removed 6 bases at V and 6 bases at J, with 9 bases between. This chain's CDR3 is CASRRTVEQYF. In nucleotides, the CDR3 is TGTGCCAGCAGGCGTACAGTCGAGCAGTACTTC.

This clone has only a few counts. V gene TRBV29-1 combines with J gene TRBJ2-3, with TRBD1 as a possible D gene (6 bases). V lost 2 bases and J lost 0, with 6 bases in between. Germline loops: CDR1 SQVTM, CDR2 ANQGSEA. This CDR3 is built from 13 residues. CDR3: CSVETGSTDTQYF. The CDR3 nucleotides read TGCAGCGTTGAAACAGGGAGCACAGATACGCAGTATTTT.